This T cell receptor beta chain was retrieved from a study of T cells after yellow fever vaccination. With respect to this clonotype: What it recognizes is unknown.

Study findings and constraints: By day 5 rather than day 15, the secondary response had peaked, though it was weaker. Post-booster repertoires contained most primary-vaccination clones again (about 96% CD4, less than 90% CD8).

This CDR3 contains 15 residues. V dropped 5 bases and J dropped 5 bases, with 16 bases sitting between them. The germline CDR1 and CDR2 sequences are SGHVS and FQNEAQ. TCRdb re-analysed the 5' RACE reads in MiXCR, keeping a single row per CDR3 protein. The sample carries about 220,000 distinct CDR3 sequences, approximately 3% recorded once. Specimen: CD4+ T cells sorted from PBMCs, collected 10 days after the yellow fever booster vaccination. This clonotype was sampled from a man aged 18 to 30 who received the YFV17D yellow fever vaccine. The chain uses TRBV7-8 and TRBJ1-5, with D possibly TRBD1 on 6 matching bases. The CDR3 bases are TGTGCCAGCAGCCGGGGCAGGGGAACGGATCAGCCCCAGCATTTT. This sequence encodes CASSRGRGTDQPQHF.